This T cell receptor (beta chain) was identified during a study of cytomegalovirus exposure and HLA in healthy donors. This PCR relied on a set of 60 Vbeta primers and 13 Jbeta primers. Using immunoSEQ multiplex PCR, the repertoire was profiled, and TCRdb retains in-frame clones only, with some absent. The table lists approximately 280,000 clones, around nine tenths of them singletons. The germline V gene encodes CDR1 LGHNA and CDR2 YNFKEQ. CDR3 length: 15 amino acids. This clone came up once. The junction departs from the called germline gene at one end, perhaps through a read error. The J gene is TRBJ2-7, the V gene TRBV4-2; 8 bases align to TRBD1. This receptor was obtained from a young woman in good health and CMV-seronegative. What was sequenced was PBMCs. CDR3: CASSQGQGANYEQYF. In DNA, the CDR3 is TGTGCCAGCAGTCAAGGACAGGGCGCTAACTACGAGCAGTACTTC.